This entry lists 30 T cell receptor beta chains sequenced from one sample in a study of blood T cells in healthy people across ages. It was with a sample-barcoded 5' primer and a J-beta primer mix that a second PCR of roughly 7 to 12 cycles was run. TCRdb recomputed calls from the 5' RACE reads with MiXCR, one row per CDR3 protein. The table records 1.5 million or so distinct CDR3 sequences, about 45% of them present only once. The sequenced sample consisted of blood. The receptors were gathered from a woman aged 18-35 years in good health.

A remark on this clonotype: Given a much more abundant clone one base away, this may be a read error. This chain connects TRBV29-1 to TRBJ2-1; D tentatively fits TRBD1 or TRBD2 (5 bases each). V was clipped by 6 bases and J by 8 bases, with 20 bases between them. Germline values: CDR1 SQVTM, CDR2 ANQGSEA. The CDR3 totals 14 residues. The CDR3 loop is CSVTLGRGVDEQFF. The CDR3 nucleotides are TGCAGCGTCACACTGGGACGGGGTGTCGATGAGCAGTTCTTC.

This chain joins TRBV6-5 and TRBJ2-1; 8 bases map to TRBD2. V shed 6 bases, J shed 13 bases, and the junction held 17 bases outside the gene matches. The CDR3 sequence is 15 residues long. CDR1 and CDR2 from the germline V gene are MNHEY and SVGAGI. The CDR3 DNA sequence: TGTGCCAGCAGCCCGACTAGCGAAAGGGGGGAGACCCAGTTCTTC. Translation gives CASSPTSERGETQFF.

The chain has TRBV16 and TRBJ2-1; D might be TRBD1 (6 bases). Germline CDR1 KGHSY, CDR2 FQNENV. Trimming stripped 6 bases from V and 9 bases from J, with 15 bases between. The CDR3 totals 13 residues. CDR3 loop: CASRAQGTIEQFF. CDR3 in DNA: TGTGCCAGCAGGGCACAGGGTACTATTGAGCAGTTCTTC.

V usage is TRBV5-1 and J usage is TRBJ1-2; no reliable D call. V was shortened by 0 bases and J by 7 bases, with 13 bases between the two germline ends. Germline CDR1 is SGHRS and CDR2 is YFSETQ. This CDR3 comprises 14 residues. For the CDR3, the DNA is TGCGCCAGCAGCTTGGATGCGGCTCCTATTGGCTACACCTTC. Residues: CASSLDAAPIGYTF.

This clonotype was found many times. CDR3 sequence: CASSVEDYNSPLHF. The CDR3 coding sequence is TGTGCCAGCAGCGTAGAGGACTATAATTCACCCCTCCACTTT. J is TRBJ1-6 and V is TRBV9, with D hard to call. This CDR3 has 14 residues. The ends were cut back, 0 bases at V and 3 bases at J, with 4 bases in the middle. Germline V CDR1 and CDR2: SGDLS, YYNGEE.

The V call is TRBV20-1, the J call TRBJ2-6; TRBD2 might be the D (7 bases). The CDR3 is 16 amino acids. V was pared by 5 bases and J by 0 bases, with 14 bases between. The germline CDR1 and CDR2 sequences are DFQATT and SNEGSKA (reference sequence). CDR3 bases: TGCAGTGCTGCGGGGGCGCTTGGCTCTGGGGCCAACGTCCTGACTTTC. This translates into CSAAGALGSGANVLTF.

The gene calls are TRBV4-1 and TRBJ1-1; a weak D match, TRBD1 (5 bases). This CDR3 is built from 14 residues. CDR1 MGHRA and CDR2 YSYEKL come from the germline V gene. The ends were cut back, 0 bases at V and 9 bases at J, with 14 bases in the middle. As DNA, the CDR3 is TGCGCCAGCAGCCAAGATTGGGGGAAGGGTAAAGCTTTCTTT. Its protein is CASSQDWGKGKAFF.

This chain joins TRBV7-8 and TRBJ2-3; 8 positions agree with TRBD2. The CDR3 consists of 15 residues. Per the germline V gene, CDR1 is SGHVS and CDR2 is FQNEAQ. J was trimmed by 1 base and V by 4 bases; bases with no gene match: 4. The CDR3 region has the DNA TGTGCCAGCAGCTCCGAACTAGCGGGCACAGATACGCAGTATTTT. This translates into CASSSELAGTDTQYF.

This clonotype showed up many times. The chain employs TRBV7-2 and TRBJ2-5, with 11 bases aligning to TRBD1. The trim removed 5 bases at V and 7 bases at J, leaving 6 bases unmatched. Per germline, CDR1 SGHTA and CDR2 FQGNSA. The CDR3 loop spans 14 amino acids. The CDR3 nucleotides read TGTGCCAGCAGCCTAGGACAGGGGGCTGGGACCCAGTACTTC. It translates to CASSLGQGAGTQYF.

With respect to this clonotype: A read error may produce the germline difference seen at one junction end. The chain has TRBV6-1 and TRBJ1-1; D gene unclear. CDR1 and CDR2 (germline): MNHNS, SASEGT. The CDR3 contains 16 residues. CDR3 DNA: TGTGCCAGCAGTGACAGCCTTGGCGGACCGAACACTGGAGCTTTCTTT. Its translation is CASSDSLGGPNTGAFF.

This chain joins TRBV30 and TRBJ2-7; the D gene is possibly TRBD1 (6 bases). The V gene lost 2 bases and the J gene lost 6 bases, with 11 bases spanning the gap. This CDR3 comprises 12 residues. Germline V gives CDR1 GTSNPN, CDR2 SVGIG (reference sequence). CDR3 in amino acids: CAWSTTGPEQYF. The CDR3 DNA reads as TGTGCCTGGAGTACCACAGGGCCCGAGCAGTACTTC.

In this sample, this clonotype turned up once. The V call is TRBV4-1, the J call TRBJ2-7; D gene unclear. V lost 0 bases and J 7 bases, leaving 13 bases between the germline ends. The CDR3 is 14 residues long. CDR1 and CDR2 (germline): MGHRA, YSYEKL. As DNA, the CDR3 is TGCGCCAGCAGCCAAGATCCCGACAACCCTGAGCAGTACTTC. It codes for CASSQDPDNPEQYF.

This chain links TRBV12-3 or TRBV12-4 with TRBJ2-5; 7 bases map to TRBD1. The end of the DNA fits TRBJ2-7 better, so the J call may be wrong. The CDR3 contains 14 residues. DNA of the CDR3: TGTGCCAGCAAAAGAAGGACAGGCAACTACGAGCAGTACTTC. Its translation: CASKRRTGNYEQYF.

The V gene is TRBV6-5, the J gene TRBJ2-1, with a weak D call TRBD1 (6 bases). The DNA end lines up better with TRBJ2-7; the J call may be wrong. Germline CDR1 is MNHEY and CDR2 is SVGAGI. The CDR3 is 13 amino acids. The CDR3 DNA is TGTGCCAGCAGACGGGACAACTACAATGAGCAGTACTTC. It codes for CASRRDNYNEQYF.

This chain joins TRBV20-1 and TRBJ2-7; D is possibly TRBD2 (7 bases). The CDR3 has 17 amino acids. CDR1 DFQATT and CDR2 SNEGSKA come from the germline V gene (reference sequence). Trimming took off 3 bases at V and 1 base at J, with 22 bases between the two ends. DNA of the CDR3: TGCAGTGCTAGCGCAAAGAGGGGGGGCTTCTCGTCCTACGAGCAGTACTTC. Translating it yields CSASAKRGGFSSYEQYF.

This chain links TRBV2 with TRBJ1-1, with 8 bases aligning to TRBD1. The CDR3 spans 13 residues. Germline V lookup: CDR1 SNHLY, CDR2 FYNNEI. Unmatched junction bases numbered 5, after V lost 7 bases and J lost 4 bases. The DNA for the CDR3 is TGTGCCAGCACGGGACAGGTCCTCACTGAAGCTTTCTTT. Its translation is CASTGQVLTEAFF.

The genes are TRBV12-5 and TRBJ1-5, with D possibly TRBD1 on 6 matching bases. This CDR3 spans 14 amino acids. CDR1 and CDR2 from the germline V gene are LGHNT and FRNRAP. V dropped 6 bases and J dropped 3 bases, with 12 bases sitting between them. In DNA, the CDR3 is TGTGCTAGTGGCCCAGGGGCGAACAATCAGCCCCAGCATTTT. This codes for CASGPGANNQPQHF. The complete variable domain, with remaining parts taken from reference TRBV12-5 and TRBJ1-5, reads DARVTQTPRHKVTEMGQEVTMRCQPILGHNTVFWYRQTMMQGLELLAYFRNRAPLDDSGMPKDRFSAEMPDATLATLKIQPSEPRDSAVYFCASGPGANNQPQHFGDGTRLSIL.

The V and J genes are TRBV29-1 and TRBJ2-6; 8 nucleotides agree with TRBD1. With 5 bases clipped from V and 0 bases from J, the junction kept 9 bases outside the gene matches. This CDR3 has 17 amino acids. Germline values: CDR1 SQVTM, CDR2 ANQGSEA. CDR3 nucleotide sequence: TGCAGCGTTCGTGGCAGGGGGCACGACTCTGGGGCCAACGTCCTGACTTTC. Translation: CSVRGRGHDSGANVLTF.

This clonotype was seen only a few times. The V call is TRBV5-1, the J call TRBJ1-4; 7 positions agree with TRBD1. Germline lookup yields CDR1 SGHRS and CDR2 YFSETQ. The trim removed 4 bases at V and 6 bases at J, leaving 12 bases unmatched. The CDR3 totals 16 residues. CDR3 protein: CASSDSRQGRDEKLFF. The CDR3 DNA follows: TGCGCCAGCAGCGATAGCCGACAGGGCCGGGATGAAAAACTGTTTTTT.

This rearrangement joins TRBV10-3 to TRBJ2-7; D gene unclear. Germline V CDR1 and CDR2: ENHRY, SYGVKD. CDR3 length equals 15 residues. V was trimmed by 4 bases and J by 0 bases, leaving 13 bases between them. The CDR3 DNA reads as TGTGCCATCAGTGGGGCGGTACCGAGCTCCTACGAGCAGTACTTC. Translating it yields CAISGAVPSSYEQYF.

The chain employs TRBV5-1 and TRBJ2-1; either TRBD1 or TRBD2 may fit D (7 bases each). The CDR3 loop spans 15 amino acids. From germline, CDR1 is SGHRS and CDR2 YFSETQ. The V end lost 0 bases, the J end lost 4 bases, and 11 bases lay between the germline ends. The CDR3 region is CASSLGEGAYNEQFF. The DNA for the CDR3 is TGCGCCAGCAGCTTGGGGGAGGGGGCTTACAATGAGCAGTTCTTC.

This sequence joins TRBV20-1 and TRBJ2-3; possibly TRBD2 for D (6 bases). Germline V gives CDR1 DFQATT, CDR2 SNEGSKA (reference sequence). The CDR3 is 13 amino acids. V was shortened by 6 bases and J by 4 bases, with 14 bases between the two germline ends. CDR3 sequence (DNA): TGCAGTGCGGGGGACTTTCGGGCAGATACGCAGTATTTT. Encoded protein: CSAGDFRADTQYF.

Of note for this clonotype: A read error may explain this, as a much larger clone is one base away. V usage is TRBV6-6 and J usage is TRBJ1-4; no firm D call. The CDR3 is 11 residues long. The germline V and J ends were trimmed by 7 bases and 4 bases, with 4 bases remaining between them. Looked up from germline, CDR1 is MNHNY and CDR2 is SVGAGI (reference sequence). CDR3 nucleotide sequence: TGTGCCAGCACCGTTAATGAAAAACTGTTTTTT. It yields the protein CASTVNEKLFF.

The gene calls are TRBV11-3 and TRBJ2-1; 8 bases agree with TRBD1. CDR3 size: 16 residues. Germline V gene sequence: CDR1 SGHNT, CDR2 YENEEA. J lost 7 bases, V lost 5 bases, and 13 bases had no gene match. CDR3 nucleotide sequence: TGTGCCAGCAGCGACAGGGGTTCTGGCCCATCTAATGAGCAGTTCTTC. Translated, it gives CASSDRGSGPSNEQFF.

This clonotype occurred a few times. The chain uses TRBV7-2 and TRBJ2-7; D ambiguous. The V end lost 3 bases, the J end lost 2 bases, and 14 bases lay between the germline ends. The V gene's germline CDR1 is SGHTA and CDR2 FQGNSA. There are 15 residues in the CDR3. The CDR3 loop reads CASSLAAKAAYEQYF. Written as DNA, the CDR3 is TGTGCCAGCAGCTTGGCAGCGAAGGCCGCCTACGAGCAGTACTTC.

This rearrangement joins TRBV27 to TRBJ1-5; D is perhaps TRBD1 (5 bases). This CDR3 region has 14 residues. From germline, CDR1 is MNHEY and CDR2 SMNVEV (reference sequence). Trimming cost V 6 bases and J 9 bases, with 18 bases left between them. CDR3 bases: TGTGCCAGCAGCCCGAGGGGTGGAAGTAGGCCCCAGCATTTT. Protein sequence: CASSPRGGSRPQHF.

The V and J genes are TRBV10-3 and TRBJ2-1; 8 positions agree with TRBD2. CDR3 size: 16 residues. Losses at the gene ends were 1 base for V and 7 bases for J; bases not matched to a gene: 9. Germline values: CDR1 ENHRY, CDR2 SYGVKD. CDR3 sequence (DNA): TGTGCCATCAGTGAGTTATGGAGCGGGAGTATGAATGAGCAGTTCTTC. As protein: CAISELWSGSMNEQFF.

The chain couples TRBV7-6 to TRBJ2-5; the D is unclear. Trimming removed 5 bases at V and 1 base at J, with 14 bases between. The CDR3 runs 15 residues. Germline CDR1 SGHVS, CDR2 FNYEAQ. In DNA, the CDR3 is TGTGCCAGCAGCAGCCGGACCCTGGCCCAAGAGACCCAGTACTTC. Translated, it gives CASSSRTLAQETQYF.

V and J are TRBV20-1 and TRBJ2-5, with D maybe TRBD2 (5 bases). The J call may be incorrect, as the DNA end agrees better with TRBJ2-7. There are 13 residues in the CDR3. From germline, CDR1 is DFQATT and CDR2 SNEGSKA (reference sequence). This CDR3 reads CSASAGIDYEQYF. CDR3 sequence (DNA): TGCAGTGCTAGTGCCGGGATAGACTACGAGCAGTACTTC.

V is TRBV24-1 and J is TRBJ2-7; D is unclear. The DNA end is a closer match to TRBJ2-5, so the J assignment may be wrong. The V gene's germline CDR1 is KGHDR and CDR2 SFDVKD. The CDR3 covers 14 residues. This CDR3 is CATSDPGPIATQYF. CDR3 nucleotide sequence: TGTGCCACCAGTGACCCTGGACCTATAGCGACCCAGTACTTC.